The T cell receptor (beta chain) described here comes from a study of immune evolution from preneoplasia to lung adenocarcinoma. Overall study findings and caveats: Normal lung had the highest top T cell clone frequencies.

The table lists this clone with a count of one. Its antigen is unknown. The identical CDR3 is also encoded by other nucleotide sequences in the sample. Generated by immunoSEQ multiplex PCR, the TCRdb table keeps only in-frame clones and is missing some. Of 9,000 to 13,000 clones listed, more than 80% are singletons. This TCR came from a person between 65 and 79 years old with invasive lung adenocarcinoma. Input material: FFPE invasive lung adenocarcinoma tissue.

CDR3 region: CASSLETSGANVLTF. The CDR3 DNA reads as TGTGCCAGCAGCTTGGAAACCTCCGGGGCCAACGTCCTGACTTTC. V gene TRBV5-8 combines with J gene TRBJ2-6; D call uncertain. Germline values: CDR1 SGHTS, CDR2 YDEGEE. V gave up 0 bases and J gave up 4 bases, with 8 bases separating them. The CDR3 extends over 15 amino acids. Supplemented by reference TRBV5-8 and TRBJ2-6, the full variable domain reads EAGVTQSPTHLIKTRGQQATLRCSPISGHTSVYWYQQALGLGLQFLLWYDEGEERNRGNFPPRFSGRQFPNYSSELNVNALELEDSALYLCASSLETSGANVLTFGAGSRLTVL.